These 13 T cell receptor beta chains were sequenced from one sample in a study of T-cell memory formation after mild COVID-19. TCRdb itself ran the 5' RACE reads through MiXCR, one entry per CDR3 protein. This sample has some 120,000 distinct CDR3 sequences; about 15% occur once, and the top ten carry roughly 5.2%. Sample: PBMCs or a T cell subset sorted from them (not recorded which). These receptors were collected from a man aged 18 to 29 who had mild COVID-19 (a few samples of this study predate the infection). Cell type and time point are not known.

The rearrangement uses TRBV6-2 or TRBV6-3 and TRBJ1-2; D gene ambiguous. CDR1 is MNHEY and CDR2 is SVGEGT in the germline V gene. This CDR3 contains 14 residues. Trimming left V 2 bases short and J 3 bases short, with 10 bases between. The chain's CDR3 is CASSYEGGDYGYTF. The CDR3 bases are TGTGCCAGCAGTTACGAGGGAGGCGACTATGGCTACACCTTC.

This clonotype showed up just a few times. This chain links TRBV4-1 with TRBJ2-7, with D perhaps given as TRBD1 or TRBD2 (5 bases each). Trimming shortened V by 1 base and J by 2 bases, and 15 bases separated the two germline ends. CDR3 length: 16 amino acids. The germline V gene encodes CDR1 MGHRA and CDR2 YSYEKL. The CDR3 loop reads CASSQVGTESPYEQYF. CDR3 DNA: TGCGCCAGCAGCCAAGTGGGGACCGAGTCCCCCTACGAGCAGTACTTC.

The chain is built from TRBV20-1 and TRBJ1-2, with 7 bases lining up with TRBD1. The V gene's germline CDR1 is DFQATT and CDR2 SNEGSKA (reference sequence). The CDR3 has 14 residues. The V and J ends lost 2 bases and 4 bases, in that order; junction bases with no gene match: 7. The CDR3 DNA reads TGCAGTGCTAGAATTAGACAGGGCGGCTATGGCTACACCTTC. Amino acids: CSARIRQGGYGYTF.

The chain joins TRBV6-5 to TRBJ1-4; 9 positions match TRBD1. J was trimmed by 5 bases and V by 6 bases; bases with no gene match: 7. The V gene's germline CDR1 is MNHEY and CDR2 SVGAGI. The CDR3 contains 15 residues. CDR3 sequence (DNA): TGTGCCAGCAGAGACACAGGGGGCTGGAATGAAAAACTGTTTTTT. Amino acid sequence: CASRDTGGWNEKLFF.

The rearrangement links TRBV5-5 to TRBJ2-2; the D gene is possibly TRBD1 (6 bases). This CDR3 comprises 15 residues. CDR1 SGHKS and CDR2 YYEKEE come from the germline V gene (reference sequence). Between the trimmed V and J ends, which lost 4 bases and 0 bases, there was a span of 10 bases. The CDR3 DNA sequence: TGTGCCAGCAGCCGGACAGTCGCGAACACCGGGGAGCTGTTTTTT. Encoded protein: CASSRTVANTGELFF. Complete variable domain (other parts from reference TRBV5-5 and TRBJ2-2): DAGVTQSPTHLIKTRGQQVTLRCSPISGHKSVSWYQQVLGQGPQFIFQYYEKEERGRGNFPDRFSARQFPNYSSELNVNALLLGDSALYLCASSRTVANTGELFFGEGSRLTVL.

The CDR3 loop is CASSPGWGIETQYF. DNA for the CDR3: TGTGCCAGCAGCCCCGGATGGGGGATCGAGACCCAGTACTTC. V usage is TRBV28 and J usage is TRBJ2-5, with D perhaps matching TRBD1 or TRBD2 (5 bases each). Germline lookup yields CDR1 MDHEN and CDR2 SYDVKM. Trimming took off 6 bases at V and 5 bases at J, with 16 bases between the two ends. The CDR3 totals 14 residues.

This clonotype was observed many times. This rearrangement joins TRBV6-5 to TRBJ2-7; TRBD1 matches at 8 bases. There are 15 residues in the CDR3. From germline, CDR1 is MNHEY and CDR2 SVGAGI. The trim removed 0 bases at V and 0 bases at J, leaving 1 base unmatched. CDR3: CASSYSGQVSYEQYF. Written as DNA, the CDR3 is TGTGCCAGCAGTTACTCGGGACAGGTCTCCTACGAGCAGTACTTC.

This clonotype has only a few counts. This sequence joins TRBV12-3 or TRBV12-4 and TRBJ1-5; 7 bases are shared with TRBD1. The V and J ends lost 7 bases and 4 bases, in that order; junction bases with no gene match: 7. This CDR3 comprises 14 residues. The CDR3 region is CASTRQGYNQPQHF. Written as DNA, the CDR3 is TGTGCCAGCACCCGACAGGGCTATAATCAGCCCCAGCATTTT.

The chain links TRBV5-1 to TRBJ2-7; 10 bases are a match to TRBD2. The germline V gene has CDR1 SGHRS and CDR2 YFSETQ. V was clipped by 4 bases and J by 3 bases; unmatched bases: 10. This CDR3 has 16 residues. Written as DNA, the CDR3 is TGCGCCAGCAGCCTTTATCTAGCGGGGGAGCACTACGAGCAGTACTTC. This codes for CASSLYLAGEHYEQYF.

J is TRBJ2-3 and V is TRBV5-1, with 9 bases that match TRBD2. Germline V gives CDR1 SGHRS, CDR2 YFSETQ. This CDR3 is built from 15 residues. Trimming took 6 bases from V and 6 from J; bases not matched to a gene: 11. In DNA, the CDR3 is TGCGCCAGCAAGGGCACCGGGACTAGCTTGGATACGCAGTATTTT. It specifies CASKGTGTSLDTQYF.

The CDR3 sequence: CASAALTSGRNEQFF. DNA of the CDR3: TGTGCCAGCGCCGCCCTGACTAGCGGGAGAAATGAGCAGTTCTTC. The J gene is TRBJ2-1, the V gene TRBV7-9, with TRBD2 matching over 12 bases. Germline V gene data show CDR1 as SEHNR and CDR2 as FQNEAQ (reference sequence). Germline trimming cut 8 bases from V and 7 bases from J; bases unmatched to any gene: 9. This CDR3 region has 15 residues.

In its sample, this clonotype was seen many times. This chain connects TRBV7-2 to TRBJ2-3, with D perhaps matching TRBD1 (5 bases). Trimming cost V 1 base and J 6 bases, with 11 bases left between them. CDR1 and CDR2 from the germline V gene are SGHTA and FQGNSA. This CDR3 region has 14 residues. CDR3 sequence (DNA): TGTGCCAGCAGCTTAGTGCAGGGTTCGGATACGCAGTATTTT. Translating it yields CASSLVQGSDTQYF.

This clonotype has just a few counts. This CDR3 reads CASTAGGNTIYF. DNA for the CDR3: TGTGCCAGCACGGCAGGGGGAAACACCATATATTTT. This rearrangement joins TRBV6-5 to TRBJ1-3; D may be TRBD1 (5 bases). Germline assignment: CDR1 MNHEY and CDR2 SVGAGI. Trimming shortened V by 7 bases and J by 4 bases, and 8 bases separated the two germline ends. The CDR3 runs 12 residues.